One and the same sample provided the 6 T cell receptor beta chains below, sequenced in a study of cytomegalovirus exposure and HLA in healthy donors. In the PCR, 60 Vbeta and 13 Jbeta primers were used. Produced via immunoSEQ multiplex PCR; TCRdb's table is partial and in-frame only. This sample has roughly 120,000 clones, with 73% found just once. The sample comprised PBMCs. These receptors were obtained from a woman in her thirties or forties in good health and CMV-seropositive.

The V gene is TRBV29-1, the J gene TRBJ2-7; TRBD2 aligns across 8 bases. The CDR3 is made up of 15 amino acids. Germline V gene lookup returns CDR1 SQVTM and CDR2 ANQGSEA. Trimming cost V 5 bases and J 5 bases; bases outside gene matches: 14. The CDR3 loop is CSVLGSREGVDEQYF. CDR3 coding DNA: TGCAGCGTTTTGGGGAGCCGGGAGGGTGTCGACGAGCAGTACTTC.

The V call is TRBV6-5, the J call TRBJ1-6; 11 positions match TRBD1. This CDR3 contains 14 residues. The germline CDR1 and CDR2 sequences are MNHEY and SVGAGI. V lost 8 bases and J lost 6; bases outside the gene matches: 3. The CDR3 nucleotides are TGTGCCAGCCGGACAGGGGGCGGTAATTCACCCCTCCACTTT. Amino acids: CASRTGGGNSPLHF.

The V and J genes are TRBV29-1 and TRBJ2-3; a weak D match, TRBD1 (5 bases). V lost 5 bases to trimming and J lost 3 bases, with 9 bases between them. Germline V gives CDR1 SQVTM, CDR2 ANQGSEA. The CDR3 is 12 residues long. This CDR3 is CSVTTATDTQYF. The DNA for the CDR3 is TGCAGCGTTACGACAGCTACAGATACGCAGTATTTT.

This clone was observed once. The chain joins TRBV30 to TRBJ1-5, with TRBD1 matching over 7 bases. The CDR3 sequence is 15 residues long. V shed 3 bases, J shed 0 bases, and the junction held 5 bases outside the gene matches. Looked up from germline, CDR1 is GTSNPN and CDR2 is SVGIG (reference sequence). The CDR3 sequence: CAWSGQAYSNQPQHF. CDR3 coding DNA: TGTGCCTGGAGCGGACAGGCATATAGCAATCAGCCCCAGCATTTT.

The chain employs TRBV29-1 and TRBJ2-5, with 7 bases identical to TRBD1. V dropped 7 bases and J dropped 1; count of bases not matched to a gene: 6. There are 13 residues in the CDR3. Germline V CDR1 and CDR2: SQVTM, ANQGSEA. CDR3 sequence reads: CSAVTGIQETQYF. The CDR3 bases are TGCAGCGCCGTGACAGGGATCCAAGAGACCCAGTACTTC.

The chain combines TRBV7-2 with TRBJ2-7, with D perhaps TRBD2 (6 bases). Between the trimmed V and J ends, which lost 5 bases and 9 bases, there was a span of 14 bases. This CDR3 contains 12 residues. The germline CDR1 and CDR2 sequences are SGHTA and FQGNSA. CDR3: CASSGSGTVQYF. The CDR3 bases are TGTGCCAGCAGCGGGTCCGGGACTGTGCAGTACTTC.